This T cell receptor beta chain emerged from a study of shared clonotypes between healthy human individuals. Division of CD4+ cells produced a CD45RA+ naive subset and a CD45RA-negative memory subset. The CDR3 runs to 13 residues. Germline values: CDR1 MGHRA, CDR2 YSYEKL. Study-wide findings and caveats: Memory subsets generally showed lower estimated richness than naive subsets. Shared clonotypes: approximately 5.3% naive CD4, under 4% naive CD8, over 2% memory CD4, under 0.5% memory CD8.

In replicate PCRs of sorted subsets, about 190 ng DNA, approximately 32,000 T cell genomes, was used. Generated by immunoSEQ multiplex PCR, the TCRdb table keeps only in-frame clones and is missing some. The sample records 800,000 to 1,200,000 clones, about 80% being singletons. With regard to this clone: Its antigen is unidentified. The junction differs from germline at one of its ends, possibly a read error.

Sequenced: memory CD4+ T cells from PBMCs. Subset in this sample: CD45RA-negative fraction. The chain couples TRBV4-1 to TRBJ2-3, with a possible D match to TRBD2 (6 bases). This sequence was found in a man between 18 and 29 years old in good health. Some clones in this sample may be carry-over from other donors' samples. In DNA, the CDR3 is TGCGCCAGCAGCCAGTTACTAGCAGAAACGCAGTATTTT. Protein sequence: CASSQLLAETQYF.